The clone carrying this T cell receptor (beta chain) was seen only a few times. Its specificity is not known. These data come from a study of identical twins. Whole-study findings and limits: Twin-shared out-of-frame alpha sequences were enriched for low generation probability.

The CDR3 contains 15 residues. Trimming removed 3 bases from V and 0 bases from J, with 12 bases in between. TCRdb redid the calling of the 5' RACE reads with MiXCR, one entry per CDR3 protein. The data hold hundreds of thousands of distinct CDR3 sequences, with over 20% observed a single time. These same records also appear under a second study, on T cells expressing NK-cell markers. This second report adds: NKG2C+ dominant clonotype frequencies in six donors were roughly 1.0-7.5% of CD8+ T cells. Dominance of the CD3+CD56-NKG2C+ fraction by these clonotypes also held in a handful of donors. Expanded NKG2C+ T cell clones had unclear HCMV specificity.

The source is a woman aged 18-29 years in good health. The rearrangement links TRBV12-3 or TRBV12-4 to TRBJ2-7; no definite D call. The sequencing sample was made of PBMCs. For the CDR3, the DNA is TGTGCCAGCAGTTTTGGTGGCGCGAACTCCTACGAGCAGTACTTC. Amino acid sequence: CASSFGGANSYEQYF.